This paragraph reports one TCR beta chain. What it binds is unknown. For TCRbeta, the library was prepared with unique molecular identifiers. TCRdb processed the PCR reads anew with MiXCR; each CDR3 protein has one entry. The table records hundreds of thousands of distinct CDR3 sequences, less than 15% of them present only once. These data originate in a study of T-cell reconstitution after alpha-beta-depleted transplantation in children. General study results and limits: After transplant, at about two months, alpha-beta T cells were reportedly derived from several hundred expanded graft clones. From newly produced T cells came most of the T-cell counts and diversity one year after transplant.

Germline assignment: CDR1 SGHRS and CDR2 YFSETQ. The CDR3 is 13 residues long. The V and J ends lost 6 bases and 0 bases respectively, with 9 bases between them. The V gene is TRBV5-1, the J gene TRBJ1-1, with D perhaps TRBD1 (5 bases). The sample consisted of PBMCs, taken before TCRalphabeta/CD19-depleted stem cell transplant. This receptor was taken from a girl aged 2-10 years with congenital amegakaryocytic thrombocytopenia, due to receive a stem cell transplant. The CDR3 nucleotides are TGCGCCAGCACAGGGATAATGAACACTGAAGCTTTCTTT. Its translation is CASTGIMNTEAFF.